This T cell receptor (beta chain) was found in a study of tumor and adjacent non-tumor tissue in lung cancer. Overall study results and limits: Normal lung showed higher cumulative top 100 clone frequency than tumor.

CDR3 size: 15 residues. CDR1 is LGHNA and CDR2 is YNFKEQ in the germline V gene. RNA was extracted from bulk tissue without any cell sorting. Between August and November 2014, newly diagnosed, chemotherapy-naive lung cancer patients underwent thoracic surgery in China. The library came from three nested PCR rounds adapted from ARM-PCR protocols. TCRdb re-analysed the multiplex PCR reads in MiXCR, keeping a single row per CDR3 protein. The data show 71,000 or so distinct CDR3 sequences, around 75% seen once. About this clonotype: Its antigen is still unknown. A clone one base away is much larger, so this may be a read error.

Sequencing was performed on lung tumor tissue. This TCR was sampled from a woman aged 45-65 years with non-small cell lung cancer. The chain uses TRBV4-2 and TRBJ2-6; tentatively, D is TRBD1 (5 bases). As DNA, the CDR3 is TGTGCCAGCAGCCAGCCGAGCTCTGGGGCCAACGTCCTGGCTTTC. It is translated as CASSQPSSGANVLAF.